This entry lists 9 T cell receptor beta chains sequenced from one sample in a study of OX40 agonist ivuxolimab in advanced cancers. The method was immunoSEQ multiplex PCR; TCRdb's version includes in-frame clones alone and lacks a portion of them. The sample includes roughly 62,000 clones, approximately 80% of them seen just once. The source material was CD4+ or CD8+ T cells sorted from blood, sampled in a trial of the OX40 agonist ivuxolimab. Receptor source: an adult with an advanced solid tumor such as melanoma, head and neck, liver or kidney cancer.

This chain uses TRBV28 with TRBJ1-5, with 7 bases fitting TRBD1. V was pared by 10 bases and J by 7 bases, with 13 bases of the junction left unmatched. Germline assignment: CDR1 MDHEN and CDR2 SYDVKM. The CDR3 runs to 14 residues. The CDR3 bases are TGTGCCATTATTGCACAGGGGAGGGGGCAGCCCCAGCATTTT. It yields the protein CAIIAQGRGQPQHF.

The J gene is TRBJ2-4, the V gene TRBV5-4, with a possible D match to TRBD1 (5 bases). V was cut by 4 bases and J by 6 bases, with 23 bases left in between. Per the germline V gene, CDR1 is SGHNT and CDR2 is YYREEE (reference sequence). The CDR3 has 17 amino acids. This CDR3 is CASSERDSSPSRNIQYF. CDR3 sequence (DNA): TGTGCCAGCAGCGAACGAGACAGCTCCCCTTCGAGAAACATTCAGTACTTC.

This clone was counted once. J is TRBJ1-1 and V is TRBV9, with D possibly TRBD1 on 5 matching bases. Trimming stripped 0 bases from V and 0 bases from J, with 12 bases between. Germline assignment: CDR1 SGDLS and CDR2 YYNGEE. There are 16 residues in the CDR3. Written as DNA, the CDR3 is TGTGCCAGCAGCGTAGCCCCCCCGGGGCTGAACACTGAAGCTTTCTTT. Its protein product is CASSVAPPGLNTEAFF.

V and J are TRBV4-3 and TRBJ2-5; weak D call: TRBD2 (5 bases). CDR1 is LGHNA and CDR2 is YSLEER in the germline V gene. This CDR3 has 15 residues. The V gene lost 0 bases and the J gene lost 10 bases, with 18 bases spanning the gap. The CDR3 sequence is CASSQEWAGTSVQYF. For the CDR3, the DNA is TGCGCCAGCAGCCAAGAATGGGCGGGTACCTCCGTCCAGTACTTC.

This chain links TRBV18 with TRBJ2-3; maybe TRBD1 (5 bases). V lost 1 base to trimming and J lost 0 bases, with 14 bases between them. This CDR3 is built from 17 residues. The germline gives CDR1 KGHSH, CDR2 LQKENI. CDR3 DNA: TGTGCCAGCTCACCACTTAGGGGAACCAAAAGCACAGATACGCAGTATTTT. Translated, it gives CASSPLRGTKSTDTQYF. Full variable domain (missing parts from reference TRBV18 and TRBJ2-3): NAGVMQNPRHLVRRRGQEARLRCSPMKGHSHVYWYRQLPEEGLKFMVYLQKENIIDESGMPKERFSAEFPKEGPSILRIQQVVRGDSAAYFCASSPLRGTKSTDTQYFGPGTRLTVL.

The rearrangement joins TRBV28 to TRBJ2-3; 14 nucleotides align to TRBD2. In germline, CDR1 is MDHEN, CDR2 SYDVKM. The CDR3 runs 19 residues. Trimming removed 3 bases from V and 1 base from J; junction bases left unmatched: 9. The CDR3 spells CASSLPGTSGGKRTDTQYF. The CDR3 DNA reads TGTGCCAGCAGTTTGCCTGGGACTAGCGGGGGTAAACGCACAGATACGCAGTATTTT. Combining the CDR3 with reference TRBV28 and TRBJ2-3 gives the whole variable domain DVKVTQSSRYLVKRTGEKVFLECVQDMDHENMFWYRQDPGLGLRLIYFSYDVKMKEKGDIPEGYSVSREKKERFSLILESASTNQTSMYLCASSLPGTSGGKRTDTQYFGPGTRLTVL.

The chain carries TRBV6-1 and TRBJ2-1; D remains ambiguous. Germline V CDR1 and CDR2: MNHNS, SASEGT. The CDR3 loop spans 11 amino acids. V dropped 9 bases and J dropped 4 bases, with 7 bases sitting between them. The DNA of the CDR3 is TGTGCCAGTCGCATTTACAATGAGCAGTTCTTC. Translation: CASRIYNEQFF.

The CDR3 loop reads CASSETQGGSPLHF. The CDR3 DNA reads TGTGCCAGCAGTGAAACACAGGGTGGCTCACCCCTCCACTTT. This chain links TRBV2 with TRBJ1-6, with D tentatively TRBD1 (6 bases). The CDR3 totals 14 residues. The V gene's germline CDR1 is SNHLY and CDR2 FYNNEI. The V end lost 2 bases, the J end lost 10 bases, and 12 bases lay between the germline ends.

There are a few counts of this clone. The chain joins TRBV11-2 to TRBJ1-5; the D gene is possibly TRBD1 (6 bases). The V gene lost 5 bases and the J gene lost 6 bases, with 17 bases spanning the gap. This CDR3 contains 15 residues. Germline V gene data show CDR1 as SGHAT and CDR2 as FQNNGV. CDR3 nucleotides: TGTGCCAGCAGCCCAGGGGACGGACGGGTTCAGCCCCAGCATTTT. Translating gives CASSPGDGRVQPQHF. Full variable domain (outside the CDR3, taken from reference TRBV11-2 and TRBJ1-5): EAGVAQSPRYKIIEKRQSVAFWCNPISGHATLYWYQQILGQGPKLLIQFQNNGVVDDSQLPKDRFSAERLKGVDSTLKIQPAKLEDSAVYLCASSPGDGRVQPQHFGDGTRLSIL.